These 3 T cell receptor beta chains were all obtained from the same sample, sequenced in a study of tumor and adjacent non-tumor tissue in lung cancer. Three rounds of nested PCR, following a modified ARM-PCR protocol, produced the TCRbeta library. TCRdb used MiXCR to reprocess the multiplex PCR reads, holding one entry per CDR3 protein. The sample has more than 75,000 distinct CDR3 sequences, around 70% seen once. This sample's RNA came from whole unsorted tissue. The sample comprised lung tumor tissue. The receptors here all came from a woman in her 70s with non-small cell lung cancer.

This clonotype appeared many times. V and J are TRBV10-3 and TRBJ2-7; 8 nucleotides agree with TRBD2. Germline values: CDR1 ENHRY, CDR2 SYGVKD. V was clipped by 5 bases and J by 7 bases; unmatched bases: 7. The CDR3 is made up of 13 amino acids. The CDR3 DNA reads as TGTGCCATCAGTCCCACTAGCGGAGTAGAGCAGTACTTC. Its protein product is CAISPTSGVEQYF.

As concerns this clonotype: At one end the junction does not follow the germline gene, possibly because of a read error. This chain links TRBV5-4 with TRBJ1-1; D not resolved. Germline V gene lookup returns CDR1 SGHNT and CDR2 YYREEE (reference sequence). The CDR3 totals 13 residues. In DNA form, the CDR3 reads TGTGCCAGTAGCTTGGAGCCTGCCTATGTAGCTTTCTTT. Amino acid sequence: CASSLEPAYVAFF.

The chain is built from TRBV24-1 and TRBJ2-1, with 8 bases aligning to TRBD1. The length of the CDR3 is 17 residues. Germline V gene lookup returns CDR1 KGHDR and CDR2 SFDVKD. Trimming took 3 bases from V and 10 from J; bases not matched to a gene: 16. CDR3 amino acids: CATSDVTGTGVGKEQFF. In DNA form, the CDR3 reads TGTGCCACCAGTGATGTAACCGGGACAGGAGTCGGCAAAGAGCAGTTCTTC.